Each of the 13 T cell receptor beta chains below was sequenced from the same sample in a study of blood T cell repertoires in COVID-19. Assay used: immunoSEQ multiplex PCR; TCRdb lists only in-frame clones, some missing. The sample includes 250,000 or so clones, approximately 82% of them seen just once. Sample: peripheral blood. The receptors were gathered from a man aged 40-55 years who had recovered from COVID-19.

The chain employs TRBV28 and TRBJ1-2, with a possible D match to TRBD1 (5 bases). Germline assignment: CDR1 MDHEN and CDR2 SYDVKM. V was trimmed by 6 bases and J by 8 bases, leaving 19 bases between them. This CDR3 is 14 amino acids long. The CDR3 region has the DNA TGTGCCAGCAGCCCAAGACAGTCCCGCTTCGGCTACACCTTC. This encodes CASSPRQSRFGYTF.

The CDR3 is CASSSPSGGAGETQYF. As DNA, the CDR3 is TGTGCCAGCAGTTCCCCTAGCGGGGGGGCCGGAGAGACCCAGTACTTC. This sequence joins TRBV27 and TRBJ2-5, with 12 nucleotides matching TRBD2. This CDR3 contains 16 residues. Trimming removed 4 bases from V and 4 bases from J; junction bases left unmatched: 7. Germline values: CDR1 MNHEY, CDR2 SMNVEV (reference sequence).

The chain employs TRBV11-2 and TRBJ1-6; possibly TRBD1 for D (5 bases). From germline, CDR1 is SGHAT and CDR2 FQNNGV. V was trimmed by 0 bases and J by 6 bases, leaving 9 bases between them. CDR3 length: 15 amino acids. This chain's CDR3 is CASSLEGLPNSPLHF. The CDR3 DNA is TGTGCCAGCAGCTTAGAGGGGCTGCCTAATTCACCCCTCCACTTT.

The chain couples TRBV30 to TRBJ2-5; TRBD2 matches at 13 bases. Germline CDR1 is GTSNPN and CDR2 is SVGIG (reference sequence). J lost 5 bases, V lost 2 bases, and 14 bases had no gene match. The CDR3 has 18 residues. As DNA, the CDR3 is TGTGCCTGGAGTATACGGACTAGCGGGAGTATCACTTGGGAGACCCAGTACTTC. Its protein product is CAWSIRTSGSITWETQYF. Using reference TRBV30 and TRBJ2-5 for the parts outside the CDR3, the full variable domain is SQTIHQWPATLVQPVGSPLSLECTVEGTSNPNLYWYRQAAGRGLQLLFYSVGIGQISSEVPQNLSASRPQDRQFILSSKKLLLSDSGFYLCAWSIRTSGSITWETQYFGPGTRLLVL.

The genes are TRBV29-1 and TRBJ2-3; 12 bases map to TRBD2. Germline CDR1 reads SQVTM; CDR2 reads ANQGSEA. The V gene end was trimmed by 6 bases and the J gene end by 11 bases; junction bases not matched to a gene: 9. The CDR3 has 13 residues. CDR3 region: CSVTSGGPRRQYF. DNA for the CDR3: TGCAGCGTAACTAGCGGGGGGCCCCGGCGGCAGTATTTT.

The chain couples TRBV3-1 (or the pseudogene TRBV3-2) to TRBJ2-1, with D maybe TRBD2 (5 bases). The CDR3 runs 14 residues. The V gene's germline CDR1 is LGHDT and CDR2 YNNKEL (reference sequence). CDR3 protein: CAALTTTTRDEQFF. CDR3 coding DNA: TGTGCAGCCCTCACGACCACTACGAGGGATGAGCAGTTCTTC.

The chain combines TRBV6-5 with TRBJ2-1; 10 positions agree with TRBD2. The V segment lost 3 bases and the J segment 2 bases; nucleotides outside the gene matches: 1. Germline-derived CDR1 and CDR2 are MNHEY and SVGAGI. CDR3 length: 15 residues. CDR3 bases: TGTGCCAGCAGTTATACTAGCGGGACCTACAATGAGCAGTTCTTC. Translation: CASSYTSGTYNEQFF.

The rearrangement uses TRBV29-1 and TRBJ1-1; a weak D match, TRBD1 (6 bases). The length of the CDR3 is 14 residues. The germline gives CDR1 SQVTM, CDR2 ANQGSEA. Trimming cost V 4 bases and J 1 base, with 13 bases left between them. The chain's CDR3 is CSVGEPDRNTEAFF. CDR3 coding DNA: TGCAGCGTTGGGGAACCGGACAGGAACACTGAAGCTTTCTTT.

The chain links TRBV10-3 to TRBJ2-2; 10 bases fit TRBD1. This CDR3 is built from 15 residues. V trimming: 7 bases; J trimming: 3 bases; junction bases outside the gene matches: 5. Germline CDR1 and CDR2: ENHRY and SYGVKD. Here the CDR3 DNA reads TGTGCCATCAATCCCGGGACAGGGGACACCGGGGAGCTGTTTTTT. Protein product: CAINPGTGDTGELFF.

This chain uses TRBV6-2 or TRBV6-3 with TRBJ1-6; D is unclear. CDR3 length: 17 residues. Germline V lookup: CDR1 MNHEY, CDR2 SVGEGT. V lost 2 bases and J 9 bases, leaving 20 bases between the germline ends. As DNA, the CDR3 is TGTGCCAGCAGTTACGGTCAAGGATATCGGCAGGCTTCACCCCTCCACTTT. Translated: CASSYGQGYRQASPLHF.

The chain links TRBV9 to TRBJ2-2; D remains ambiguous. The length of the CDR3 is 16 residues. Germline V gives CDR1 SGDLS, CDR2 YYNGEE. Deletions cut 4 bases from V and 0 bases from J, with 13 bases between. This CDR3 is CASSPRLLANTGELFF. The CDR3 region has the DNA TGTGCCAGCAGCCCTCGGTTACTCGCGAACACCGGGGAGCTGTTTTTT.

The chain uses TRBV6-5 and TRBJ2-3, with 8 bases lining up with TRBD2. Germline V gives CDR1 MNHEY, CDR2 SVGAGI. CDR3 size: 14 residues. CDR3 amino acids: CASERGPITDTQYF. Written as DNA, the CDR3 is TGTGCTAGCGAGCGGGGGCCTATCACAGATACGCAGTATTTT.

This clone was found a few times. The genes are TRBV2 and TRBJ2-2, with 9 positions matching TRBD1. CDR1 and CDR2 (germline): SNHLY, FYNNEI. This CDR3 has 15 residues. V shed 7 bases and J 3 bases; nucleotides not matched to a gene: 6. The CDR3 reads CASNQQGAHTGELFF. The CDR3 DNA reads TGTGCCAGCAACCAACAGGGGGCACACACCGGGGAGCTGTTTTTT.